What follows are 30 T cell receptor beta chains derived from one specimen sequenced in a study of memory CD4+ T cells and cytomegalovirus serostatus. The sort gate was single viable CD3+CD4+CD8-CD45RO+ cells for memory CD4+ T cells. Assay used: immunoSEQ multiplex PCR; TCRdb lists only in-frame clones, some missing. This sample has about 82,000 clones, with 80% found just once. The specimen was memory CD4+ T cells from blood. The receptor source for this set is an adult in good health and CMV-seronegative.

This chain joins TRBV6-1 and TRBJ1-1; D unclear. Trimming took 8 bases from V and 5 from J, leaving 21 bases between them. The CDR3 spans 15 residues. The germline CDR1 and CDR2 sequences are MNHNS and SASEGT. The CDR3 reads CASGSGRGGGTEAFF. In DNA form, the CDR3 reads TGTGCCAGCGGGAGTGGGAGAGGTGGCGGGACTGAAGCTTTCTTT.

The chain recombines TRBV2 with TRBJ1-5; D is perhaps TRBD1 (5 bases). Germline V gene lookup returns CDR1 SNHLY and CDR2 FYNNEI. CDR3 size: 13 residues. V gave up 1 base and J gave up 5 bases, with 6 bases separating them. DNA of the CDR3: TGTGCCAGCAGTGAAGACAGGCATCAGCCCCAGCATTTT. Translating gives CASSEDRHQPQHF.

The chain has TRBV5-1 and TRBJ2-5; D is ambiguous. Looked up from germline, CDR1 is SGHRS and CDR2 is YFSETQ. The V gene lost 0 bases and the J gene lost 0 bases, with 9 bases spanning the gap. The CDR3 contains 15 residues. CDR3 protein: CASSLDHAHQETQYF. CDR3 DNA sequence: TGCGCCAGCAGCTTGGATCACGCGCACCAAGAGACCCAGTACTTC.

This clone has only a few counts. The chain carries TRBV14 and TRBJ2-4; D is unresolved. The CDR3 spans 19 residues. Germline V CDR1 and CDR2: SGHDN, FVKESK. The germline V and J ends were trimmed by 3 bases and 0 bases, with 21 bases remaining between them. CDR3 sequence (DNA): TGTGCCAGCAGCCACCTCACTCTGAGACTCTACCTAGCCAAAAACATTCAGTACTTC. Encoded protein: CASSHLTLRLYLAKNIQYF.

Note on this clone: The same CDR3 also results from other DNA sequences found in this sample. The V and J genes are TRBV15 and TRBJ2-7, with D unresolved. Germline CDR1 LNHNV, CDR2 YYDKDF (reference sequence). The CDR3 is 13 amino acids. Deletions cut 0 bases from V and 6 bases from J, with 9 bases between. The CDR3 DNA reads as TGTGCCACCAGCAGAGATAGAGGACCCGAGCAGTACTTC. Its translation is CATSRDRGPEQYF.

The gene calls are TRBV7-3 and TRBJ2-3, with D possibly being TRBD2 (7 bases). This CDR3 is built from 13 residues. The germline V gene encodes CDR1 SGHTA and CDR2 FQGTGA. Trimming took off 3 bases at V and 6 bases at J, with 10 bases between the two ends. The CDR3 DNA follows: TGTGCCAGCAGCTTCGCGGGGGCCGATACGCAGTATTTT. It yields the protein CASSFAGADTQYF.

J is TRBJ2-5 and V is TRBV19; perhaps TRBD2 as D (6 bases). This CDR3 region has 13 residues. Germline V CDR1 and CDR2: LNHDA, SQIVND (reference sequence). V was pared by 4 bases and J by 5 bases, with 11 bases between. CDR3 DNA sequence: TGTGCCAGTAGTAGCGGGGCGAGGGAGACCCAGTACTTC. This codes for CASSSGARETQYF.

This clone has only a few counts. The gene calls are TRBV18 and TRBJ1-3, with D unresolved. Germline CDR1 is KGHSH and CDR2 is LQKENI. This CDR3 contains 16 residues. V was clipped by 3 bases and J by 0 bases, with 12 bases between them. CDR3 protein: CASSPSTQASGNTIYF. In DNA, the CDR3 is TGTGCCAGCTCACCTTCGACCCAGGCCTCTGGAAACACCATATATTTT.

This clone has more than one count but fewer than ten. The chain recombines TRBV4-1 with TRBJ1-1; D not certain. CDR3 length: 13 amino acids. Germline-derived CDR1 and CDR2 are MGHRA and YSYEKL. Trimming cost V 0 bases and J 5 bases, with 7 bases left between them. The CDR3 loop reads CASSQDRGTEAFF. CDR3 DNA sequence: TGCGCCAGCAGCCAAGATCGCGGGACTGAAGCTTTCTTT.

The chain has TRBV7-8 and TRBJ2-1; D not resolved. From germline, CDR1 is SGHVS and CDR2 FQNEAQ. Deletions cut 3 bases from V and 6 bases from J, with 12 bases between. The CDR3 runs 14 residues. CDR3 coding DNA: TGTGCCAGCAGCTTCATTGGTTGGGTCAATGAGCAGTTCTTC. Translating gives CASSFIGWVNEQFF.

This rearrangement joins TRBV2 to TRBJ1-4, with 8 bases aligning to TRBD1. Germline lookup yields CDR1 SNHLY and CDR2 FYNNEI. The V segment lost 7 bases and the J segment 0 bases; nucleotides outside the gene matches: 13. CDR3 length: 18 residues. The CDR3 region is CASTLSGGIQTTNEKLFF. The CDR3, as DNA: TGTGCCAGCACCTTGTCAGGGGGCATTCAGACAACTAATGAAAAACTGTTTTTT.

This clone was counted at least ten times. This chain uses TRBV28 with TRBJ1-6, with D possibly matching TRBD1 (5 bases). V lost 4 bases and J lost 9, with 13 bases in between. The CDR3 has 14 amino acids. CDR1 is MDHEN, CDR2 SYDVKM, per germline. CDR3 protein: CASSSGSEASPLHF. The DNA for the CDR3 is TGTGCCAGCAGTTCAGGGTCGGAAGCTTCACCCCTCCACTTT.

The chain joins TRBV7-9 to TRBJ1-2; 10 bases match TRBD1. The CDR3 consists of 15 residues. V gave up 4 bases and J gave up 6 bases; unmatched junction bases: 8. In germline, CDR1 is SEHNR, CDR2 FQNEAQ (reference sequence). The CDR3: CASSSTGGAGNGYTF. The CDR3 DNA reads as TGTGCCAGCAGCTCGACAGGGGGCGCAGGAAATGGCTACACCTTC. The variable domain in full, completed from reference TRBV7-9 and TRBJ1-2, reads DTGVSQNPRHKITKRGQNVTFRCDPISEHNRLYWYRQTLGQGPEFLTYFQNEAQLEKSRLLSDRFSAERPKGSFSTLEIQRTEQGDSAMYLCASSSTGGAGNGYTFGSGTRLTVV.

The sample holds a few counts of this clone. This sequence joins TRBV5-1 and TRBJ1-3; no clear D gene. This CDR3 spans 15 amino acids. The V and J ends lost 10 bases and 0 bases respectively, with 17 bases between them. Germline V gene lookup returns CDR1 SGHRS and CDR2 YFSETQ. The CDR3 nucleotides read TGCGCCGGTCCGGGAGGATCCGCCTCTGGAAACACCATATATTTT. It encodes CAGPGGSASGNTIYF.

This rearrangement joins TRBV18 to TRBJ2-1, with 8 bases fitting TRBD1. The CDR3 sequence is 14 residues long. The V gene end was trimmed by 3 bases and the J gene end by 6 bases; junction bases not matched to a gene: 4. From germline, CDR1 is KGHSH and CDR2 LQKENI. The CDR3: CASSPRQGRNEQFF. Here the CDR3 DNA reads TGTGCCAGCTCACCCCGACAGGGGCGCAATGAGCAGTTCTTC. Drawing the rest from reference TRBV18 and TRBJ2-1, the complete variable domain is NAGVMQNPRHLVRRRGQEARLRCSPMKGHSHVYWYRQLPEEGLKFMVYLQKENIIDESGMPKERFSAEFPKEGPSILRIQQVVRGDSAAYFCASSPRQGRNEQFFGPGTRLTVL.

This clone was recorded a few times. This sequence joins TRBV4-2 and TRBJ1-2; the D is unclear. Germline loops: CDR1 LGHNA, CDR2 YNFKEQ. The CDR3 has 15 amino acids. Trimming left V 0 bases short and J 3 bases short, with 11 bases between. For the CDR3, the DNA is TGTGCCAGCAGCCAAGATCTTAGCAGCGACTATGGCTACACCTTC. Translated, it gives CASSQDLSSDYGYTF.

The V call is TRBV29-1, the J call TRBJ1-3; a weak D match, TRBD1 (5 bases). This CDR3 contains 15 residues. V shed 7 bases and J shed 0 bases, with 16 bases lying between them. CDR1 is SQVTM and CDR2 is ANQGSEA in the germline V gene. The DNA of the CDR3 is TGCAGCGCGGCTCCGGGACTGCACTCTGGAAACACCATATATTTT. Residues: CSAAPGLHSGNTIYF.

The chain carries TRBV2 and TRBJ2-7; the match to TRBD2 covers 7 bases. CDR3 size: 14 residues. V dropped 8 bases and J dropped 2; count of bases not matched to a gene: 9. Germline assignment: CDR1 SNHLY and CDR2 FYNNEI. The CDR3 sequence is CASGREGGPYEQYF. CDR3 sequence (DNA): TGTGCCAGCGGGAGGGAGGGAGGACCCTACGAGCAGTACTTC.

The rearrangement links TRBV10-3 to TRBJ2-3; 16 positions match TRBD2. The V gene end was trimmed by 3 bases and the J gene end by 3 bases; junction bases not matched to a gene: 9. The V gene's germline CDR1 is ENHRY and CDR2 SYGVKD. This CDR3 is built from 19 residues. CDR3 nucleotide sequence: TGTGCCATCAGTGAACAGACCGGGACTAGCGGGGGGGCAACAGATACGCAGTATTTT. Amino acid sequence: CAISEQTGTSGGATDTQYF.

With regard to this clone: The junction departs from the called germline gene at one end, perhaps through a read error. The chain combines TRBV7-7 with TRBJ2-2; 7 bases fit TRBD1. The CDR3 length is 15 residues. Germline V gives CDR1 SSHAT, CDR2 FNYEAQ (reference sequence). The CDR3 protein is CASSPDRTVTGELFF. Here the CDR3 DNA reads TGTGCTAGCAGCCCGGACAGGACCGTGACCGGGGAGCTGTTTTTT.

The gene calls are TRBV5-6 and TRBJ1-1, with a possible D match to TRBD1 (5 bases). This CDR3 region has 14 residues. CDR1 SGHDT and CDR2 YYEEEE come from the germline V gene. Trimming left V 2 bases short and J 0 bases short, with 8 bases between. The CDR3 nucleotides read TGTGCCAGCAGCTTTGGGGGAATGAACACTGAAGCTTTCTTT. This encodes CASSFGGMNTEAFF.

The gene calls are TRBV18 and TRBJ1-1; D is possibly TRBD1 (5 bases). Germline V gene lookup returns CDR1 KGHSH and CDR2 LQKENI. This CDR3 comprises 14 residues. The V gene lost 8 bases and the J gene lost 1 base, with 14 bases spanning the gap. The CDR3 reads CASRQQEGNTEAFF. The CDR3 nucleotides read TGTGCCAGCCGCCAACAGGAGGGGAACACTGAAGCTTTCTTT.

The chain is built from TRBV4-2 and TRBJ2-2; D may correspond to TRBD1 or TRBD2 (5 bases each). Deletions cut 0 bases from V and 6 bases from J, with 14 bases between. Per germline, CDR1 LGHNA and CDR2 YNFKEQ. This CDR3 spans 16 amino acids. Here the CDR3 DNA reads TGTGCCAGCAGCCAAGATATGCTCGTGGGGGCCGGGGAGCTGTTTTTT. As protein: CASSQDMLVGAGELFF.

The rearrangement joins TRBV5-1 to TRBJ2-1; 7 bases are a match to TRBD2. CDR3 length equals 15 residues. Germline V gene data show CDR1 as SGHRS and CDR2 as YFSETQ. The V segment lost 5 bases and the J segment 8 bases; nucleotides outside the gene matches: 13. This CDR3 reads CASSHRAGSKDEQFF. Written as DNA, the CDR3 is TGCGCCAGCAGTCATCGAGCGGGGTCCAAGGATGAGCAGTTCTTC.

The CDR3 spells CASSLYQGARGYTF. The DNA for the CDR3 is TGTGCCAGCAGCTTATATCAGGGGGCACGCGGCTACACCTTC. J is TRBJ1-2 and V is TRBV7-2, with 8 bases aligning to TRBD1. Germline V gene data show CDR1 as SGHTA and CDR2 as FQGNSA. Trimming cost V 2 bases and J 8 bases; bases outside gene matches: 7. CDR3 length: 14 amino acids.

The CDR3 bases are TGTGCCAGCAGTTATGACTCCGGGACATCGCAACAGTACTTC. This translates into CASSYDSGTSQQYF. The gene calls are TRBV7-2 and TRBJ2-7; D is possibly TRBD1 (6 bases). V lost 6 bases, J lost 10 bases, and 22 bases lay in between. Per the germline V gene, CDR1 is SGHTA and CDR2 is FQGNSA. CDR3 length equals 14 residues.

This chain links TRBV5-6 with TRBJ2-5, with D perhaps assigned TRBD1 or TRBD2 (6 bases each). Per germline, CDR1 SGHDT and CDR2 YYEEEE. The CDR3 totals 15 residues. V lost 3 bases and J 3 bases, leaving 15 bases between the germline ends. CDR3 residues: CASSWYRDFEETQYF. The DNA of the CDR3 is TGTGCCAGCAGCTGGTACAGGGACTTCGAAGAGACCCAGTACTTC.

This chain links TRBV10-3 with TRBJ1-1, with D perhaps matching TRBD1 (6 bases). Germline CDR1 ENHRY, CDR2 SYGVKD. The CDR3 totals 16 residues. V lost 2 bases and J 0 bases, leaving 13 bases between the germline ends. The DNA of the CDR3 is TGTGCCATCAGTGAGGGAACGGGGGGCATGAACACTGAAGCTTTCTTT. Protein: CAISEGTGGMNTEAFF.

The V call is TRBV10-3, the J call TRBJ2-7; D tentatively reads TRBD1 or TRBD2 (8 bases each). Germline V gene lookup returns CDR1 ENHRY and CDR2 SYGVKD. Trimming removed 8 bases from V and 7 bases from J, with 21 bases in between. The CDR3 totals 14 residues. The CDR3 sequence: CAIRGGQGAAEQYF. CDR3 in DNA: TGTGCCATCCGGGGGGGGCAGGGGGCCGCGGAGCAGTACTTC.

Turning to this clone: Within the sample, other DNA sequences also encode this same CDR3. This chain's CDR3 is CASSEQGSYEQYF. The CDR3 nucleotides read TGTGCCAGCAGTGAACAGGGGAGCTACGAGCAGTACTTC. This chain joins TRBV2 and TRBJ2-7; tentative D call: TRBD1 (6 bases). CDR3 length: 13 residues. V was clipped by 2 bases and J by 3 bases, with 8 bases between them. Germline V gene lookup returns CDR1 SNHLY and CDR2 FYNNEI.